This T cell receptor (beta chain) was found in a study of early T cells in non-severe SARS-CoV-2 infection. Study at large: Unsorted whole-blood RNA was sequenced in bulk, leaving chains unpaired. Study-level points and caveats: Comparison of clonotypes with VDJdb favored anti-spike CD8 responses while missing private and CD4 specificities.

Unique molecular identifiers (one per individual cDNA molecule) were attached. TCRdb redid the calling of the 5' RACE reads with MiXCR, one entry per CDR3 protein. The sample includes some 96,000 distinct CDR3 sequences, just under 15% of them seen just once. The CDR3 extends over 17 amino acids. Per the germline V gene, CDR1 is MNHEY and CDR2 is SMNVEV (reference sequence). The ends were cut back, 4 bases at V and 0 bases at J, with 16 bases in the middle. This clonotype was counted ten times or more. Its specificity is unknown. The sequence derives from an adult who was a healthcare worker with PCR-confirmed SARS-CoV-2 infection or an uninfected control (not recorded which). V is TRBV27 and J is TRBJ2-4; perhaps TRBD1 as D (6 bases). The material sequenced was whole blood. CDR3 in DNA: TGTGCCAGCAGTTGGGGGCACTCGGCTACAGCCAAAAACATTCAGTACTTC. Protein sequence: CASSWGHSATAKNIQYF.